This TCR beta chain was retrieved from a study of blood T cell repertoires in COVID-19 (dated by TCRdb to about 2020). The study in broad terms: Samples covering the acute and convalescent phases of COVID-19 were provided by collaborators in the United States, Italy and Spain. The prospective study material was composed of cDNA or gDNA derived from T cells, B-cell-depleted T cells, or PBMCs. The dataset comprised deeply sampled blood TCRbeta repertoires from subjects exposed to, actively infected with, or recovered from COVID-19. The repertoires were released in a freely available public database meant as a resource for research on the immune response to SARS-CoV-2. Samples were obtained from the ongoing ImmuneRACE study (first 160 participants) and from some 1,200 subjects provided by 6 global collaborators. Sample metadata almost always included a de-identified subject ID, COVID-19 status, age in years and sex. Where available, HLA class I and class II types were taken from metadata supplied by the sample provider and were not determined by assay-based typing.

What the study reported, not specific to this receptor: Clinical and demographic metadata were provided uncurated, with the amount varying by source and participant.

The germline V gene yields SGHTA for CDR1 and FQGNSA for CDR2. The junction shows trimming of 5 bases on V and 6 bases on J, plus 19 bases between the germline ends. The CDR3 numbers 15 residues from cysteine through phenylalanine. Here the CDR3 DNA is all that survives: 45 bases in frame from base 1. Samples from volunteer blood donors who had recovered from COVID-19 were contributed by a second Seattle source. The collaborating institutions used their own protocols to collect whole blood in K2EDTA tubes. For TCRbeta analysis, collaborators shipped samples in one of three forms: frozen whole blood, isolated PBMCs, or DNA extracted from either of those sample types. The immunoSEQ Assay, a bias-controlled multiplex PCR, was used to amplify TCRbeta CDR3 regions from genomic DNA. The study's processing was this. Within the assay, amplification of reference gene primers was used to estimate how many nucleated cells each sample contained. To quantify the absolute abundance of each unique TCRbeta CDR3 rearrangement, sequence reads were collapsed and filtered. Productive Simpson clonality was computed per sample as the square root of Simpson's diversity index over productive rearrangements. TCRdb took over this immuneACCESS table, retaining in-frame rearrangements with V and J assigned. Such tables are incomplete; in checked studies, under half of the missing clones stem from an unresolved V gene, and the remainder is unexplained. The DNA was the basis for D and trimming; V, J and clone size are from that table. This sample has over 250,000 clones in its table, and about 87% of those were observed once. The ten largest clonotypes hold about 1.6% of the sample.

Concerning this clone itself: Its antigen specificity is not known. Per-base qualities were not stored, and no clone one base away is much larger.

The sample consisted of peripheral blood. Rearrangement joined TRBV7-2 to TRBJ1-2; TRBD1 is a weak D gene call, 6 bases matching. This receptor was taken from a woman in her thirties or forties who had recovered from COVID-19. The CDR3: CASSLNRVLLHGYTF. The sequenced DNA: TGTGCCAGCAGCCTAAACAGGGTACTACTCCATGGCTACACCTTC.